These 19 T cell receptor beta chains share one sample of origin, sequenced in a study of beta chain features in type 1 diabetes. Notes on the study in general: Among patients with Type 1 diabetes, TCRB CDR3s were moderately but significantly shorter in every one of the four CD4+ subsets.

The study reverse transcribed the entire isolated RNA, so it sequenced expressed TCRB transcripts. Assay used: immunoSEQ multiplex PCR; TCRdb lists only in-frame clones, some missing. The data hold almost 350,000 clones, with roughly a tenth observed a single time. These receptors' antigens are unknown. Sample: central memory CD4+ T cells from blood. Receptors were obtained from a man aged 25-40 years with type 1 diabetes.

This chain uses TRBV2 with TRBJ1-1; TRBD1 aligns across 7 bases. Trimming took 3 bases from V and 6 from J; bases not matched to a gene: 1. The germline V gene encodes CDR1 SNHLY and CDR2 FYNNEI. The CDR3 covers 12 residues. DNA of the CDR3: TGTGCCAGCAGTGAGCAGGGGGCTGAAGCTTTCTTT. Residues: CASSEQGAEAFF. The variable domain in full, with the rest retrieved from reference TRBV2 and TRBJ1-1, is EPEVTQTPSHQVTQMGQEVILRCVPISNHLYFYWYRQILGQKVEFLVSFYNNEISEKSEIFDDQFSVERPDGSNFTLKIRSTKLEDSAMYFCASSEQGAEAFFGQGTRLTVV.

The chain employs TRBV5-6 and TRBJ1-2, with 7 nucleotides matching TRBD1. Germline trimming cut 0 bases from V and 4 bases from J; bases unmatched to any gene: 9. The CDR3 sequence is 16 residues long. Germline lookup yields CDR1 SGHDT and CDR2 YYEEEE. CDR3 protein: CASSLEGGDFFYGYTF. The CDR3 DNA is TGTGCCAGCAGCTTGGAAGGGGGCGACTTCTTCTATGGCTACACCTTC.

There are a few counts of this clone. The chain combines TRBV19 with TRBJ2-1; TRBD1 matches at 7 bases. The CDR3 is 12 residues long. The germline gives CDR1 LNHDA, CDR2 SQIVND (reference sequence). Trimming removed 5 bases from V and 8 bases from J; junction bases left unmatched: 3. Written as DNA, the CDR3 is TGTGCCAGTAGTCTGACAGGGTATGAGCAGTTCTTC. Translating gives CASSLTGYEQFF.

The V gene is TRBV30, the J gene TRBJ2-5; 9 bases are a match to TRBD1. CDR3 size: 16 residues. V was pared by 4 bases and J by 4 bases, with 13 bases of the junction left unmatched. In germline, CDR1 is GTSNPN, CDR2 SVGIG (reference sequence). CDR3 DNA: TGTGCCTGGACTATGGGACAGGGTGGAGGTCCAGAGACCCAGTACTTC. Protein product: CAWTMGQGGGPETQYF.

V and J are TRBV30 and TRBJ2-7; D possibly matches TRBD1 or TRBD2 (6 bases each). This CDR3 spans 17 amino acids. Per germline, CDR1 GTSNPN and CDR2 SVGIG (reference sequence). V was clipped by 0 bases and J by 2 bases, with 20 bases between them. The CDR3 coding sequence is TGTGCCTGGAGTGTAGCCGGGGGCAGGGGAAAACCCTACGAGCAGTACTTC. Translated, it gives CAWSVAGGRGKPYEQYF.

This clone has a handful of counts. The rearrangement uses TRBV28 and TRBJ2-7; D unresolved. V was cut by 6 bases and J by 3 bases, with 9 bases left in between. Germline V CDR1 and CDR2: MDHEN, SYDVKM. The CDR3 extends over 12 amino acids. CDR3 bases: TGTGCCAGCAGCCCTGACCTCTACGAGCAGTACTTC. Amino acid sequence: CASSPDLYEQYF.

Only a few counts were recorded for this clone. The V gene is TRBV4-3, the J gene TRBJ2-7; a possible D gene is TRBD2 (5 bases). Trimming cost V 4 bases and J 0 bases, with 10 bases left between them. This CDR3 region has 14 residues. CDR1 LGHNA and CDR2 YSLEER come from the germline V gene. The chain's CDR3 is CASSRLISSYEQYF. The CDR3 coding sequence is TGCGCCAGCAGCCGACTAATCAGCTCCTACGAGCAGTACTTC.

The table lists this clone with many counts. The chain is built from TRBV21-1 and TRBJ1-5; the D segment call TRBD1 is taken from the table without a DNA check. TRBV21-1 represents a pseudogene. The CDR3 is made up of 15 amino acids. CDR3 amino acids: CASSKTGYGNQPQHF. The CDR3 DNA follows: TGTGCCAGCAGCAAGACAGGGTATGGCAATCAGCCCCAGCATTTT.

V usage is TRBV7-2 and J usage is TRBJ1-2, with TRBD1 matching over 7 bases. Unmatched junction bases numbered 11, after V lost 5 bases and J lost 8 bases. The CDR3 has 14 residues. Germline V CDR1 and CDR2: SGHTA, FQGNSA. CDR3 protein: CASSAARDSRGYTF. The DNA of the CDR3 is TGTGCCAGCAGCGCTGCCCGGGACAGCAGGGGCTACACCTTC.

The chain couples TRBV9 to TRBJ2-2, with D uncertain. Looked up from germline, CDR1 is SGDLS and CDR2 is YYNGEE. V dropped 10 bases and J dropped 4 bases, with 2 bases sitting between them. The CDR3 is 9 residues long. The CDR3 sequence: CARTGELFF. CDR3 sequence (DNA): TGTGCCCGCACCGGGGAGCTGTTTTTT.

This rearrangement joins TRBV9 to TRBJ2-5; weak D call: TRBD1 (6 bases). Trimming took 0 bases from V and 4 from J, leaving 13 bases between them. The CDR3 runs to 15 residues. Looked up from germline, CDR1 is SGDLS and CDR2 is YYNGEE. As DNA, the CDR3 is TGTGCCAGCAGCGTAGTCCCTAGCAGGGGAGAGACCCAGTACTTC. Residues: CASSVVPSRGETQYF. Looking up the rest from reference TRBV9 and TRBJ2-5 gives the full variable domain: DSGVTQTPKHLITATGQRVTLRCSPRSGDLSVYWYQQSLDQGLQFLIQYYNGEERAKGNILERFSAQQFPDLHSELNLSSLELGDSALYFCASSVVPSRGETQYFGPGTRLLVL.

CDR3 amino acids: CASSYSRAGANVLTF. CDR3 bases: TGTGCCAGCAGTTACTCACGGGCTGGGGCCAACGTCCTGACTTTC. The rearrangement uses TRBV6-5 and TRBJ2-6, with no clear D. The CDR3 consists of 15 residues. V was trimmed by 0 bases and J by 2 bases, leaving 5 bases between them. Germline V CDR1 and CDR2: MNHEY, SVGAGI.

This clone was recorded a few times. The rearrangement joins TRBV11-2 to TRBJ2-5, with 9 bases identical to TRBD1. This CDR3 is 16 amino acids long. J lost 3 bases, V lost 5 bases, and 10 bases had no gene match. Germline-derived CDR1 and CDR2 are SGHAT and FQNNGV. The CDR3 DNA sequence: TGTGCCAGCAGCCCAATACAGGACAGGGGTAAAGAGACCCAGTACTTC. This gives the protein CASSPIQDRGKETQYF.

This clone was counted only a few times. The chain has TRBV5-1 and TRBJ2-1, with 10 bases lining up with TRBD2. The germline CDR1 and CDR2 sequences are SGHRS and YFSETQ. The CDR3 has 15 residues. The trim removed 1 base at V and 5 bases at J, leaving 3 bases unmatched. The CDR3 DNA sequence: TGCGCCAGCAGCTTGTCACTAGCGGGGCACAATGAGCAGTTCTTC. Protein sequence: CASSLSLAGHNEQFF.

J is TRBJ1-5 and V is TRBV6-5; 7 bases agree with TRBD1. The germline V gene has CDR1 MNHEY and CDR2 SVGAGI. The CDR3 covers 16 residues. The V gene end was trimmed by 2 bases and the J gene end by 0 bases; junction bases not matched to a gene: 4. The CDR3 region has the DNA TGTGCCAGCAGTTACAAACAGGGGAATAGCAATCAGCCCCAGCATTTT. This translates into CASSYKQGNSNQPQHF.

The chain employs TRBV18 and TRBJ2-3; TRBD2 aligns across 8 bases. Germline CDR1 is KGHSH and CDR2 is LQKENI. This CDR3 has 17 amino acids. With 0 bases clipped from V and 7 bases from J, the junction kept 12 bases outside the gene matches. The CDR3 reads CASSPPSGTSLMNTQYF. CDR3 in DNA: TGTGCCAGCTCACCACCGTCCGGGACTAGTCTAATGAATACGCAGTATTTT. Full variable domain (remainder filled in from reference TRBV18 and TRBJ2-3): NAGVMQNPRHLVRRRGQEARLRCSPMKGHSHVYWYRQLPEEGLKFMVYLQKENIIDESGMPKERFSAEFPKEGPSILRIQQVVRGDSAAYFCASSPPSGTSLMNTQYFGPGTRLTVL.

The chain is built from TRBV7-2 and TRBJ1-2; 11 bases align to TRBD1. J lost 4 bases, V lost 4 bases, and 8 bases had no gene match. CDR1 is SGHTA and CDR2 is FQGNSA in the germline V gene. This CDR3 region has 16 residues. The CDR3 region is CASSSRTGGVLYGYTF. The CDR3 region has the DNA TGTGCCAGCAGCTCCAGGACAGGGGGCGTTCTCTATGGCTACACCTTC.

This clone appeared a few times. The chain links TRBV7-2 to TRBJ1-2, with D unresolved. Trimming removed 0 bases at V and 4 bases at J, with 12 bases between. CDR3 length equals 15 residues. Germline V gives CDR1 SGHTA, CDR2 FQGNSA. CDR3 protein: CASSLASDVSYGYTF. The DNA of the CDR3 is TGTGCCAGCAGCTTAGCGTCGGATGTCAGCTATGGCTACACCTTC.

The chain has TRBV7-2 and TRBJ2-3; 8 positions match TRBD2. With V trimmed by 0 bases and J by 2 bases, 13 bases remained unmatched. CDR1 is SGHTA and CDR2 is FQGNSA in the germline V gene. The CDR3 is made up of 19 amino acids. The DNA for the CDR3 is TGTGCCAGCAGCTTAGCGCCCAGGTTCGGCGGGGGGCTCACAGATACGCAGTATTTT. This codes for CASSLAPRFGGGLTDTQYF.